The T cell receptor beta chain under discussion was sequenced for a study of lymphopenia after photon versus proton radiotherapy. Method: immunoSEQ multiplex PCR; TCRdb's copy keeps in-frame clones and lacks some. The repertoire consists of about 18,000 clones, with more than 85% occurring once and the leading ten covering about 1.5%. Study-level results: Under photons, naive T cells and diversity fell while effector/memory populations rose.

CDR3 length: 16 residues. J lost 6 bases, V lost 5 bases, and 11 bases had no gene match. Germline-derived CDR1 and CDR2 are SNHLY and FYNNEI. Remarks on this clone: What it binds is unknown.

This sequence originates from a woman aged 40 to 55 with cholangiocarcinoma. The sample in question was peripheral blood, obtained from a patient treated with photon-based radiotherapy. The rearrangement joins TRBV2 to TRBJ2-3; TRBD1 agrees at 10 bases. CDR3 bases: TGTGCCAGCAGTCCCAATTTTGGGACAGGGGTGGATACGCAGTATTTT. Protein: CASSPNFGTGVDTQYF.